This entry concerns a single T cell receptor (beta chain). Antigen unknown. The CDR3 sequence is 16 residues long. V lost 1 base and J 4 bases, leaving 16 bases between the germline ends. The germline V gene encodes CDR1 SGHVS and CDR2 FQNEAQ. This sample was taken from a study of cytomegalovirus exposure and HLA in healthy donors. Study conclusions and caveats: Compared with the approximately 700-donor mean, an Asian-associated ancestry cluster reportedly had fewer N-insertions, according to a later analysis. Roughly even sequencing depth across donors was the assumption behind the presence/absence analyses.

A multiplex PCR was run with 60 Vbeta primers and 13 Jbeta primers. Here immunoSEQ multiplex PCR was the method, and the copy in TCRdb shows in-frame clones only, minus some. The sample has some 91,000 clones, 65% to 85% seen once. The origin of this receptor is a man between 40 and 49 years old in good health and CMV-seronegative. The specimen sequenced was PBMCs. The rearrangement uses TRBV7-8 and TRBJ1-2; D is unresolved. The chain's CDR3 is CASSLDPSYDFYGYTF. CDR3 nucleotide sequence: TGTGCCAGCAGCTTAGACCCGAGTTATGATTTCTATGGCTACACCTTC.